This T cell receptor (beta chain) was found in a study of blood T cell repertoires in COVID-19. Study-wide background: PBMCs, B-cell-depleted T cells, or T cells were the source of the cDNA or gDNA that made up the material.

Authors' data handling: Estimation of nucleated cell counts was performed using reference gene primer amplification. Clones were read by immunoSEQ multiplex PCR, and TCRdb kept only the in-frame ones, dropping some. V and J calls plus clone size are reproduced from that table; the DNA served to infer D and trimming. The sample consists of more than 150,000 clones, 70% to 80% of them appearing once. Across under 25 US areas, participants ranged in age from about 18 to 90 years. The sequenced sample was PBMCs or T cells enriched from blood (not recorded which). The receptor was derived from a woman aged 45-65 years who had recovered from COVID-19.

The CDR3 coding sequence is TGTGCCAGTAGTACCAGGACTAACCTACACGAGCAGTACTTC. Translating it yields CASSTRTNLHEQYF. The chain uses TRBV19 and TRBJ2-7; D is possibly TRBD2 (6 bases). The CDR3 runs to 14 residues. Per the germline V gene, CDR1 is LNHDA and CDR2 is SQIVND (reference sequence). V lost 4 bases, J lost 5 bases, and 15 bases lay in between.